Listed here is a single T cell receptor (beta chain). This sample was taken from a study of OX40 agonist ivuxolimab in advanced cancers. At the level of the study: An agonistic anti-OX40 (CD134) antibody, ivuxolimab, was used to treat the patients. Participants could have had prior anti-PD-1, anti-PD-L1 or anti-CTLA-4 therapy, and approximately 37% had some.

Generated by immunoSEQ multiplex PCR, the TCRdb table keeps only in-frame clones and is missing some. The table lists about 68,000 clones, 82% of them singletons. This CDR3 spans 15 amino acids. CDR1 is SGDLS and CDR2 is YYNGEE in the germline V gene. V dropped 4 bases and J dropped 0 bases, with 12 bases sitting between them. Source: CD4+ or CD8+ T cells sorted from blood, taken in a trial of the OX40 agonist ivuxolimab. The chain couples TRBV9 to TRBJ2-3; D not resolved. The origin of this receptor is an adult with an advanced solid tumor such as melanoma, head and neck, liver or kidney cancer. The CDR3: CASSKDLPSTDTQYF. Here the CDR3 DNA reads TGTGCCAGCAGCAAGGACCTACCTAGCACAGATACGCAGTATTTT.